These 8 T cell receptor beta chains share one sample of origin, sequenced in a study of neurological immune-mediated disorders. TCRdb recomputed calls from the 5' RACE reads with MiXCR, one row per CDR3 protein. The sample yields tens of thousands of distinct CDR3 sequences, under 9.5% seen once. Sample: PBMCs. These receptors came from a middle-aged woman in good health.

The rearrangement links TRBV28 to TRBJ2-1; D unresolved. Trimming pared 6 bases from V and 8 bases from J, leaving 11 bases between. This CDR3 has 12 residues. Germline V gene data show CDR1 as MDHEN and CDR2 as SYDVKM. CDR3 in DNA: TGTGCCAGCAGACGGGCAGAAGATGAGCAGTTCTTC. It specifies CASRRAEDEQFF.

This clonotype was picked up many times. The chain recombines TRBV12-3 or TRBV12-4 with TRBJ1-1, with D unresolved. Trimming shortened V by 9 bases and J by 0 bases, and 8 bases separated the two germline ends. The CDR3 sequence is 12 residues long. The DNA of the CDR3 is TGTGCCAGAAACCGACTGAACACTGAAGCTTTCTTT. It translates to CARNRLNTEAFF.

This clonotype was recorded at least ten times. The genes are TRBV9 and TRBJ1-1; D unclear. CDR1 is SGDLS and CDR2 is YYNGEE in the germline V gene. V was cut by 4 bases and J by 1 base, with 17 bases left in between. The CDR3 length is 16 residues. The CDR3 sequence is CASSPGGFVANTEAFF. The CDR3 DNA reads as TGTGCCAGCAGCCCAGGAGGGTTCGTGGCGAACACTGAAGCTTTCTTT.

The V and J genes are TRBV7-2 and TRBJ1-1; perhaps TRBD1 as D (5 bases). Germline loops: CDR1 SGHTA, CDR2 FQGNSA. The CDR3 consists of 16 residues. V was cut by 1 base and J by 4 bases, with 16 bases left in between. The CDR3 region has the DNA TGTGCCAGCAGCTTAGTGGCTGGCAGGGCGGCCACTGAAGCTTTCTTT. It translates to CASSLVAGRAATEAFF.

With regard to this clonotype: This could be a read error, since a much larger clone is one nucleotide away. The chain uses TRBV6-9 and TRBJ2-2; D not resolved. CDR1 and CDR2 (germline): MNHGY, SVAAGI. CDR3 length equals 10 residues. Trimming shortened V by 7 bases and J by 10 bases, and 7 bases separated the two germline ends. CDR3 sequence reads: CASTPLELFF. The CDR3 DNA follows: TGTGCCAGCACCCCCTTGGAGCTGTTTTTT.

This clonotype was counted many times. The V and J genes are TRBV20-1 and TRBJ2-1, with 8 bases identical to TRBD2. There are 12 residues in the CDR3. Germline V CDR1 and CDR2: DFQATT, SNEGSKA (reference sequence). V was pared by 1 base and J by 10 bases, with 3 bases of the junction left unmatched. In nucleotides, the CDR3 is TGCAGTGCTAGAGTGACGGGAGGGGAGCAGTTCTTC. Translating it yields CSARVTGGEQFF.

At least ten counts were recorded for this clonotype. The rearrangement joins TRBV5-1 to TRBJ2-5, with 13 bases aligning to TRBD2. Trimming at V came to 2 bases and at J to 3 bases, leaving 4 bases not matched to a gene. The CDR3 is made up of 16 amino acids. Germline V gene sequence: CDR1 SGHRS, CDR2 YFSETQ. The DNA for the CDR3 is TGCGCCAGCAGCTTAAGAGGACTAGCGGGAGAAGAGACCCAGTACTTC. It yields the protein CASSLRGLAGEETQYF.

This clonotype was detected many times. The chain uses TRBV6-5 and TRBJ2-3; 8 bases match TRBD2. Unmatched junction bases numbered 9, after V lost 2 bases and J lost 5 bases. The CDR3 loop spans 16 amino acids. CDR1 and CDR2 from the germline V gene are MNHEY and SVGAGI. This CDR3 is CASSYGLREGQDTQYF. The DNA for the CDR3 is TGTGCCAGCAGTTACGGCCTACGGGAGGGCCAAGATACGCAGTATTTT.